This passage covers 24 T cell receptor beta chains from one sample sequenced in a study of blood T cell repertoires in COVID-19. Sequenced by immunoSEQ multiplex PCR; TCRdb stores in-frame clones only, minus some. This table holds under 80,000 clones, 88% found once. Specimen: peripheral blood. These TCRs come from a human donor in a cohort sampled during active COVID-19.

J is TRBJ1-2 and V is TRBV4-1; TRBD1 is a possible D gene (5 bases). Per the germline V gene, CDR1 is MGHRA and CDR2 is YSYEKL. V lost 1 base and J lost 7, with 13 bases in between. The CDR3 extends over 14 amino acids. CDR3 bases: TGCGCCAGCAGCCAAGTTGCAGGGTCGGGTGGCTACACCTTC. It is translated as CASSQVAGSGGYTF.

As DNA, the CDR3 is TGTGCCAGTAGTAACCTGGAGGGCAGAGCCAAAAACATTCAGTACTTC. Its protein product is CASSNLEGRAKNIQYF. V is TRBV19 and J is TRBJ2-4, with D maybe TRBD2 (6 bases). V dropped 4 bases and J dropped 0 bases, with 13 bases sitting between them. In germline, CDR1 is LNHDA, CDR2 SQIVND (reference sequence). The CDR3 loop spans 16 amino acids.

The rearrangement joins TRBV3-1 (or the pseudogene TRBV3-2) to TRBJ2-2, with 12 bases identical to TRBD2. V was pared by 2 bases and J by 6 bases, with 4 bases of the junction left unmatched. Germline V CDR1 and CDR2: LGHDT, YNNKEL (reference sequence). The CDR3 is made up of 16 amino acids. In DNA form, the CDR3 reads TGTGCCAGCAGCCAAAGACTAGCGGGAGCCGCCGGGGAGCTGTTTTTT. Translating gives CASSQRLAGAAGELFF.

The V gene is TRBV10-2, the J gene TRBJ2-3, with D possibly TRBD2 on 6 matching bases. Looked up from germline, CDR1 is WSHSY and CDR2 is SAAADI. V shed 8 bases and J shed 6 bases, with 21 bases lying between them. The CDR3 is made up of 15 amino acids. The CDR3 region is CASRRWDSLGDTQYF. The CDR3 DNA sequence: TGCGCCAGCCGACGGTGGGACTCCCTGGGGGATACGCAGTATTTT.

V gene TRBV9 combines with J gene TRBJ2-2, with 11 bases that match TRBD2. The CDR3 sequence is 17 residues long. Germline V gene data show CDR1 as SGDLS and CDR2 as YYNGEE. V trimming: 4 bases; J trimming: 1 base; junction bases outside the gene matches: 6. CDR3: CASSPTSGNRNTGELFF. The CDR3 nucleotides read TGTGCCAGCAGCCCGACTAGCGGGAATAGGAACACCGGGGAGCTGTTTTTT.

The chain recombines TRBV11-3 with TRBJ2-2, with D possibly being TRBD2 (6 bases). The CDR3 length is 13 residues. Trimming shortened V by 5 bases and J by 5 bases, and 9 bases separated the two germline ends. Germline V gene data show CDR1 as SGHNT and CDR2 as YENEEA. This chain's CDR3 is CASSTGETGELFF. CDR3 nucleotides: TGTGCCAGCAGCACGGGGGAGACCGGGGAGCTGTTTTTT.

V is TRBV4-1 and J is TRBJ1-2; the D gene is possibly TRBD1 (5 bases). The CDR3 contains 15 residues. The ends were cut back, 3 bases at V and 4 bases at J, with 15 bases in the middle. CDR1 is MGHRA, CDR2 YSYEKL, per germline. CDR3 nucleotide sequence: TGCGCCAGCAGCCAGATTAGTGACGGGGGCTATGGCTACACCTTC. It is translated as CASSQISDGGYGYTF.

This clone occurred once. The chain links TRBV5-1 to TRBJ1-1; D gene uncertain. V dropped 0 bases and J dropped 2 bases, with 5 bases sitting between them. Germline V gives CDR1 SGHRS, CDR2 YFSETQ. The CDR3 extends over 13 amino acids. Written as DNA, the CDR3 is TGCGCCAGCAGCTTGGTTATTAACACTGAAGCTTTCTTT. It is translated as CASSLVINTEAFF.

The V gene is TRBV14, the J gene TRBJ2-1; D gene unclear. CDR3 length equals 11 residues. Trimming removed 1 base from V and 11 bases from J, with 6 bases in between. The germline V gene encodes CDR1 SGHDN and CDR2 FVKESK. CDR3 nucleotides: TGTGCCAGCAGCCAAGCCAAAAAGCAGTTCTTC. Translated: CASSQAKKQFF.

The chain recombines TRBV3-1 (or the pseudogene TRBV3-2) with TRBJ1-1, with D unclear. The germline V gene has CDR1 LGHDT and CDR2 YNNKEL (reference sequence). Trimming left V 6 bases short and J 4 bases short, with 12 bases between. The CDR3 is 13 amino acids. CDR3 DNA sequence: TGTGCCAGCAGTGCCCAAGGGAGCACTGAAGCTTTCTTT. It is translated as CASSAQGSTEAFF.

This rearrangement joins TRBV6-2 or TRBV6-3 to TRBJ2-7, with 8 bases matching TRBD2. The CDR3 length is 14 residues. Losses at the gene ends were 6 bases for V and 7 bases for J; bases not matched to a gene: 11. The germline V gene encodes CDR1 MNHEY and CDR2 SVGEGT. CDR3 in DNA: TGTGCCAGCAGCCCTCTTACTAGCGGTTGGGAGCAGTACTTC. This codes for CASSPLTSGWEQYF.

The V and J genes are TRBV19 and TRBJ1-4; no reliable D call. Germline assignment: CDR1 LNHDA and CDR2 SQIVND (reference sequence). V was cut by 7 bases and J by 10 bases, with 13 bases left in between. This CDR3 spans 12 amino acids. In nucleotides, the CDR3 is TGTGCCAGTAAGGAGTCGCGCGGAAAACTGTTTTTT. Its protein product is CASKESRGKLFF.

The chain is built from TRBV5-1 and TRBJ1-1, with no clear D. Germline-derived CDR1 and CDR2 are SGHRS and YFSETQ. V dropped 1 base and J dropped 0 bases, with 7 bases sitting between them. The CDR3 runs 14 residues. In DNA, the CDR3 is TGCGCCAGCAGCTTGTTCGGGATGAACACTGAAGCTTTCTTT. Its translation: CASSLFGMNTEAFF.

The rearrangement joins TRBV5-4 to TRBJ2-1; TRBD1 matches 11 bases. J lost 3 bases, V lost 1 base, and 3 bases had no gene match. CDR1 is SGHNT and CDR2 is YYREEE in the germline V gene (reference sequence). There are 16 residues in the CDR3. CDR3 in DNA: TGTGCCAGCAGCTTGCGGACAGGGGGCGTCTACAATGAGCAGTTCTTC. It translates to CASSLRTGGVYNEQFF.

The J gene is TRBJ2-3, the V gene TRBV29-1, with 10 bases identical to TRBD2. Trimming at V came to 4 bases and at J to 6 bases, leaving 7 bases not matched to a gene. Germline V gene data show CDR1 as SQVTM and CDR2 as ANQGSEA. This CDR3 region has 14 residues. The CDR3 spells CSVGASGSGDTQYF. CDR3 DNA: TGCAGCGTTGGGGCTAGCGGGAGCGGGGATACGCAGTATTTT.

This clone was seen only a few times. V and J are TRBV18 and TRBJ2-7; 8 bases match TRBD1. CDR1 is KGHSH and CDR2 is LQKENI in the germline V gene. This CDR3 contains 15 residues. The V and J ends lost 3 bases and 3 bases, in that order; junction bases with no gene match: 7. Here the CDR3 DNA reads TGTGCCAGCTCACCTCAGACAGGGGTCTACTACGAGCAGTACTTC. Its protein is CASSPQTGVYYEQYF.

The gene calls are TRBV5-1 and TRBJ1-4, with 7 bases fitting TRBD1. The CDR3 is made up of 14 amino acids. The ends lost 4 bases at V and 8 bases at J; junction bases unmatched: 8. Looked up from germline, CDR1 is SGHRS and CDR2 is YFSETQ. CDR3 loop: CASSRRQGQEKLFF. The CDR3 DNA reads TGCGCCAGCAGCCGTCGACAGGGCCAAGAAAAACTGTTTTTT.

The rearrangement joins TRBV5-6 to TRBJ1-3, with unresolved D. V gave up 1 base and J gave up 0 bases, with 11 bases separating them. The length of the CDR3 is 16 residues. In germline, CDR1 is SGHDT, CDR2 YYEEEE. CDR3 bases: TGTGCCAGCAGCTTGCGCGGCGGGCCCTCTGGAAACACCATATATTTT. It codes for CASSLRGGPSGNTIYF.

CDR3 in DNA: TGTGCCAGCAGCTTAGGCATGGACGGACAGGCACCCCTCCACTTT. This sequence encodes CASSLGMDGQAPLHF. The rearrangement uses TRBV7-9 and TRBJ1-6; 7 bases are a match to TRBD1. The CDR3 has 15 residues. The J segment lost 11 bases and the V segment lost 1 base, leaving 8 bases of the junction unmatched. Per germline, CDR1 SEHNR and CDR2 FQNEAQ (reference sequence).

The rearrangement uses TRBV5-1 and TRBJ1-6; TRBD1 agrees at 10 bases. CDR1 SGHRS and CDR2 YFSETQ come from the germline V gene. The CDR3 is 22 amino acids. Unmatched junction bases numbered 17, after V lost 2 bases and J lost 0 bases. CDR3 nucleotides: TGCGCCAGCAGCTTCAACCCCCGGACAGGGGGGACCTCGAGCTCCTATAATTCACCCCTCCACTTT. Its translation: CASSFNPRTGGTSSSYNSPLHF.

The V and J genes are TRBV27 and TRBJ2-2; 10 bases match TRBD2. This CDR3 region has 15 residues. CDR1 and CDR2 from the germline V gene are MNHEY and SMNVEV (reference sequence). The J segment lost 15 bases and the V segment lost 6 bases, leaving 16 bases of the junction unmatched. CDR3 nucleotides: TGTGCCAGCAGGAACTCACTAGCGGGAAGATCCGTTTTGTTTTTT. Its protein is CASRNSLAGRSVLFF.

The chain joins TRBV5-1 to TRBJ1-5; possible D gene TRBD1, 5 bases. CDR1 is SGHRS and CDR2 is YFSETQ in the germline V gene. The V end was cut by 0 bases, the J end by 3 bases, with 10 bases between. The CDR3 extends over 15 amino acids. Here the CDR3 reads CASSLEGGTNQPQHF. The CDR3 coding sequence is TGCGCCAGCAGCTTGGAGGGAGGGACCAATCAGCCCCAGCATTTT.

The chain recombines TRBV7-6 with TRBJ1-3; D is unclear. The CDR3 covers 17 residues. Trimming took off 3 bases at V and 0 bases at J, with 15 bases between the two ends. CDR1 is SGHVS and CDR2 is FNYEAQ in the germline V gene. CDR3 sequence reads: CASSFLGTTVSGNTIYF. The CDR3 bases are TGTGCCAGCAGCTTTCTAGGAACTACCGTCTCTGGAAACACCATATATTTT.

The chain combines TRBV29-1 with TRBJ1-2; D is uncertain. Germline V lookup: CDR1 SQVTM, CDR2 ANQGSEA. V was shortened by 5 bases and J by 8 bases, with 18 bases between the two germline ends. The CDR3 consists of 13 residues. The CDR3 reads CSVQVQPAGGYTF. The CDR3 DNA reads TGCAGCGTTCAGGTACAGCCGGCGGGGGGCTACACCTTC.